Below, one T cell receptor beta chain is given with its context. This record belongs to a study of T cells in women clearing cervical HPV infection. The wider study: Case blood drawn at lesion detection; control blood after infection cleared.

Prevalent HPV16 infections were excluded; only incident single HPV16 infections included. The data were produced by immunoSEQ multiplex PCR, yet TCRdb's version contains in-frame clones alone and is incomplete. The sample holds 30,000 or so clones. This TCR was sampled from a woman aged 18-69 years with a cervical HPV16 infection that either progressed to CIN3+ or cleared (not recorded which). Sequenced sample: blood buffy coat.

Incomplete CDR3 DNA: TGTGCCAGCAGCTTACAGAAGAACTATGGC. Protein sequence: CASSLQKNYG. The full CDR3 protein reads CASSLQKNYGYTF. The V gene is TRBV7-3, the J gene TRBJ1-2; D not certain. The read halts 3 residues ahead of the CDR3 end, with the missing end drawn from the germline J gene. This CDR3 comprises 13 residues. Germline CDR1 is SGHTA and CDR2 is FQGTGA. V gave up 2 bases and J gave up 2 bases, with 6 bases separating them.